This passage covers 25 T cell receptor beta chains from one sample sequenced in a study of T cell repertoires in cytomegalovirus infection. Using its own MiXCR run on the reads, TCRdb lists one record per CDR3 protein. Here the sample spans 150,000 to 200,000 distinct CDR3 sequences, approximately 14% being singletons. Input material: PBMCs. The receptor set was obtained from a human donor in good health (CMV status not recorded). Some clones in this sample may be carry-over from other donors' samples.

This clonotype was detected a few times. V usage is TRBV29-1 and J usage is TRBJ2-7; D not resolved. The CDR3 spans 11 residues. V dropped 0 bases and J dropped 4 bases, with 4 bases sitting between them. Germline assignment: CDR1 SQVTM and CDR2 ANQGSEA. In nucleotides, the CDR3 is TGCAGCGTTGAAGAGGCTTACGAGCAGTACTTC. Protein: CSVEEAYEQYF.

This clonotype was recorded many times. This chain links TRBV6-2 or TRBV6-3 with TRBJ2-5; D may be TRBD2 (5 bases). This CDR3 has 17 residues. Germline V lookup: CDR1 MNHEY, CDR2 SVGEGT. V was pared by 4 bases and J by 5 bases, with 23 bases between. CDR3 region: CASSLNFLGAGLETQYF. DNA of the CDR3: TGTGCCAGCAGTTTGAACTTTCTAGGCGCCGGACTGGAGACCCAGTACTTC.

This clonotype was observed many times. The CDR3 nucleotides are TGTGCCAGCAGCTTAAGGCAAGGAGAGACCCAGTACTTC. Translating it yields CASSLRQGETQYF. J is TRBJ2-5 and V is TRBV7-3; the D is unclear. This CDR3 has 13 amino acids. V shed 1 base and J shed 4 bases, with 7 bases lying between them. Germline loops: CDR1 SGHTA, CDR2 FQGTGA.

With respect to this clonotype: This may arise from a read error, as a much more abundant clone is one base away. V is TRBV28 and J is TRBJ2-7; D perhaps matches TRBD1 (6 bases). CDR3 size: 15 residues. Germline lookup yields CDR1 MDHEN and CDR2 SYDVKM. Deletions cut 8 bases from V and 2 bases from J, with 19 bases between. CDR3 sequence reads: CASFDQGLGAYEQYF. The DNA of the CDR3 is TGTGCCAGCTTCGATCAGGGGCTTGGGGCCTACGAGCAGTACTTC.

This CDR3 is CASTPTGLNTEAFF. CDR3 coding DNA: TGTGCCAGCACCCCCACGGGACTGAACACTGAAGCTTTCTTT. The chain has TRBV12-3 or TRBV12-4 and TRBJ1-1, with D tentatively TRBD1 (5 bases). The CDR3 is 14 residues long. Trimming removed 7 bases at V and 0 bases at J, with 12 bases between.

In this sample, this clonotype turned up many times. CDR3 sequence: CASSLADGAEQYF. CDR3 in DNA: TGTGCCAGCAGCTTAGCGGATGGGGCCGAGCAGTACTTC. This chain joins TRBV7-9 and TRBJ2-7, with D perhaps TRBD1 (5 bases). The CDR3 totals 13 residues. Germline V lookup: CDR1 SEHNR, CDR2 FQNEAQ (reference sequence). Trimming took off 0 bases at V and 6 bases at J, with 9 bases between the two ends.

The chain combines TRBV10-3 with TRBJ1-2; no reliable D call. Trimming removed 6 bases at V and 4 bases at J, with 6 bases between. This CDR3 contains 11 residues. Germline V gene sequence: CDR1 ENHRY, CDR2 SYGVKD. CDR3 in amino acids: CAIRDGYGYTF. DNA of the CDR3: TGTGCCATCAGGGACGGCTATGGCTACACCTTC.

The rearrangement uses TRBV9 and TRBJ2-3; D remains ambiguous. The V and J ends lost 3 bases and 0 bases respectively, with 11 bases between them. Per germline, CDR1 SGDLS and CDR2 YYNGEE. The CDR3 loop spans 15 amino acids. The CDR3 DNA is TGTGCCAGCAGCGCGTCCCCCGGGAGCACAGATACGCAGTATTTT. Amino acids: CASSASPGSTDTQYF.

There are many counts of this clonotype. This rearrangement joins TRBV7-8 to TRBJ2-4; D gene unclear. The ends were cut back, 4 bases at V and 10 bases at J, with 8 bases in the middle. The V gene's germline CDR1 is SGHVS and CDR2 FQNEAQ. The CDR3 is 11 amino acids. The CDR3 bases are TGTGCCAGCAGCTCAGCAGTTATTCAGTACTTC. Its protein is CASSSAVIQYF.

This clonotype has more than one count but fewer than ten. The chain is built from TRBV18 and TRBJ2-5; D is uncertain. The CDR3 loop spans 14 amino acids. Germline V CDR1 and CDR2: KGHSH, LQKENI. The V end was cut by 3 bases, the J end by 3 bases, with 11 bases between. The CDR3 DNA follows: TGTGCCAGCTCACCTTCATGGCAGAAAGAGACCCAGTACTTC. This gives the protein CASSPSWQKETQYF. Together with reference TRBV18 and TRBJ2-5, the CDR3 gives the full variable domain: NAGVMQNPRHLVRRRGQEARLRCSPMKGHSHVYWYRQLPEEGLKFMVYLQKENIIDESGMPKERFSAEFPKEGPSILRIQQVVRGDSAAYFCASSPSWQKETQYFGPGTRLLVL.

To note about this clonotype: A read error may be the cause here, since a much bigger clone is one base away. The chain recombines TRBV7-2 with TRBJ2-7; TRBD1 aligns across 7 bases. The CDR3 contains 15 residues. The V gene end was trimmed by 1 base and the J gene end by 4 bases; junction bases not matched to a gene: 7. Germline V gene data show CDR1 as SGHTA and CDR2 as FQGNSA. In DNA, the CDR3 is TGTGCCAGCAGCTTAGAGGGGGCGGACAGATACGAGCAGTACTTC. Amino acids: CASSLEGADRYEQYF. The full variable domain, with the rest looked up from reference TRBV7-2 and TRBJ2-7, is GAGVSQSPSNKVTEKGKDVELRCDPISGHTALYWYRQSLGQGLEFLIYFQGNSAPDKSGLPSDRFSAERTGGSVSTLTIQRTQQEDSAVYLCASSLEGADRYEQYFGPGTRLTVT.

This clonotype was counted at least ten times. The chain combines TRBV7-3 with TRBJ1-1, with TRBD1 as a possible D gene (6 bases). The CDR3 length is 14 residues. Germline loops: CDR1 SGHTA, CDR2 FQGTGA. V shed 1 base and J shed 4 bases, with 10 bases lying between them. The CDR3 reads CASSLRGASTEAFF. Written as DNA, the CDR3 is TGTGCCAGCAGCTTAAGGGGGGCTTCCACTGAAGCTTTCTTT.

The chain uses TRBV19 and TRBJ2-4; D not resolved. Trimming stripped 5 bases from V and 0 bases from J, with 11 bases between. Germline V gene data show CDR1 as LNHDA and CDR2 as SQIVND (reference sequence). The CDR3 consists of 15 residues. CDR3 nucleotides: TGTGCCAGTAGTTCCCCGACGGTAGCCAAAAACATTCAGTACTTC. Translation gives CASSSPTVAKNIQYF. Variable domain in full (rest from reference TRBV19 and TRBJ2-4): DGGITQSPKYLFRKEGQNVTLSCEQNLNHDAMYWYRQDPGQGLRLIYYSQIVNDFQKGDIAEGYSVSREKKESFPLTVTSAQKNPTAFYLCASSSPTVAKNIQYFGAGTRLSVL.

The gene calls are TRBV20-1 and TRBJ1-1, with D tentatively TRBD1 (6 bases). The CDR3 runs 12 residues. Per the germline V gene, CDR1 is DFQATT and CDR2 is SNEGSKA (reference sequence). The CDR3 spells CSVGGAKTEAFF. Written as DNA, the CDR3 is TGCAGCGTTGGGGGCGCGAAGACTGAAGCTTTCTTT.

This clonotype was observed at least ten times. J is TRBJ1-3 and V is TRBV7-2; 9 bases agree with TRBD1. V was clipped by 5 bases and J by 7 bases; unmatched bases: 6. The CDR3 length is 14 residues. Germline V gene data show CDR1 as SGHTA and CDR2 as FQGNSA. The CDR3 DNA is TGTGCCAGCAGCGGCCGGGACAGGGCGAACACCATATATTTT. This gives the protein CASSGRDRANTIYF.

The V and J genes are TRBV2 and TRBJ2-1; D is possibly TRBD1 (8 bases). CDR1 is SNHLY, CDR2 FYNNEI, per germline. The CDR3 has 12 amino acids. V was cut by 7 bases and J by 9 bases, with 13 bases left in between. The CDR3 protein is CASTQGGIEQFF. In DNA form, the CDR3 reads TGTGCCAGCACACAGGGGGGGATTGAGCAGTTCTTC.

This clonotype was observed many times. The chain combines TRBV6-2 or TRBV6-3 with TRBJ2-6, with 9 positions matching TRBD1. The CDR3 contains 16 residues. J gave up 3 bases and V 7 bases, and 7 bases lay outside the gene matches. The germline V gene encodes CDR1 MNHEY and CDR2 SVGEGT. CDR3 nucleotides: TGTGCCAGCAAAGAACAGGGGGCAGGTGGGGCCAACGTCCTGACTTTC. Protein product: CASKEQGAGGANVLTF.

The CDR3 sequence: CSVDQGAFNYGYTF. Written as DNA, the CDR3 is TGCAGCGTTGACCAGGGGGCGTTTAACTATGGCTACACCTTC. This chain links TRBV29-1 with TRBJ1-2, with 8 nucleotides matching TRBD1. CDR1 and CDR2 (germline): SQVTM, ANQGSEA. CDR3 length equals 14 residues. After removal of 3 bases from V and 1 base from J, the junction contained 4 bases not matched to a gene.

In its sample, this clonotype was seen many times. J is TRBJ1-5 and V is TRBV7-9; 7 bases fit TRBD1. Per the germline V gene, CDR1 is SEHNR and CDR2 is FQNEAQ (reference sequence). The CDR3 totals 16 residues. The trim removed 5 bases at V and 1 base at J, leaving 8 bases unmatched. The CDR3 bases are TGTGCCAGCAGCCCTACAGGGGACGGGAGCAATCAGCCCCAGCATTTT. This translates into CASSPTGDGSNQPQHF.

At least ten counts were recorded for this clonotype. The V gene is TRBV7-8, the J gene TRBJ2-7; 7 bases agree with TRBD2. The CDR3 extends over 15 amino acids. Per germline, CDR1 SGHVS and CDR2 FQNEAQ. Trimming removed 5 bases from V and 3 bases from J; junction bases left unmatched: 10. In DNA form, the CDR3 reads TGTGCCAGCAGCCCAGAGCGGGGACCAGTCTACGAGCAGTACTTC. This codes for CASSPERGPVYEQYF.

This clonotype was seen at least ten times. The gene calls are TRBV11-2 and TRBJ1-5, with 7 bases matching TRBD1. Per germline, CDR1 SGHAT and CDR2 FQNNGV. The CDR3 is 15 amino acids. Unmatched junction bases numbered 8, after V lost 5 bases and J lost 4 bases. The CDR3 nucleotides are TGTGCCAGCAGCCCCGTTGGGACAGCTAATCAGCCCCAGCATTTT. This translates into CASSPVGTANQPQHF.

This clonotype has at least ten counts. The chain carries TRBV6-6 and TRBJ1-1; tentatively, D is TRBD1 (6 bases). Germline assignment: CDR1 MNHNY and CDR2 SVGAGI (reference sequence). This CDR3 is 14 amino acids long. V was trimmed by 2 bases and J by 0 bases, leaving 7 bases between them. CDR3 residues: CASSYRGMNTEAFF. The CDR3 nucleotides read TGTGCCAGCAGTTACAGGGGGATGAACACTGAAGCTTTCTTT.

This clonotype appeared many times. V and J are TRBV11-3 and TRBJ2-3; the D gene is possibly TRBD2 (5 bases). Trimming removed 1 base from V and 4 bases from J, with 12 bases in between. This CDR3 is 15 amino acids long. The germline V gene encodes CDR1 SGHNT and CDR2 YENEEA. CDR3 loop: CASSLVAGNPDTQYF. CDR3 nucleotide sequence: TGTGCCAGCAGCTTAGTTGCGGGTAACCCAGATACGCAGTATTTT.

The sample holds a few counts of this clonotype. V usage is TRBV9 and J usage is TRBJ1-1; a weak D match, TRBD1 (6 bases). The CDR3 is 13 residues long. The V end was cut by 4 bases, the J end by 11 bases, with 18 bases between. Germline V gives CDR1 SGDLS, CDR2 YYNGEE. As DNA, the CDR3 is TGTGCCAGCAGCTCAAACTCAGGGGAGGAGGCTTTCTTT. It is translated as CASSSNSGEEAFF.

This clonotype was picked up a small number of times. The chain has TRBV5-4 and TRBJ2-1; D remains ambiguous. V lost 1 base to trimming and J lost 0 bases, with 14 bases between them. Germline-derived CDR1 and CDR2 are SGHNT and YYREEE (reference sequence). The CDR3 has 17 amino acids. The CDR3 DNA is TGTGCCAGCAGCTTGAGGGTCCCCGTTGCCTCCTACAATGAGCAGTTCTTC. It codes for CASSLRVPVASYNEQFF.